This is a list of T cell receptor beta chains from one sample in a study of Ad26.COV2.S vaccination and SARS-CoV-2 variants. Profiled with immunoSEQ multiplex PCR; TCRdb holds only in-frame clones, not every one. The table records roughly 400,000 clones, 70% to 90% of them present only once. The source material was peripheral blood, sampled in a trial of Ad26.COV2.S vaccine versus placebo. The source of these receptors is a person aged 18-65 years who received the Ad26.COV2.S COVID-19 vaccine or a placebo. Both conserved end residues are part of each CDR3. Fields, in order: V gene, CDR3 protein.

V: TRBV11-3
CDR3: CASSLGLAEQFF

V: TRBV19
CDR3: CASSNTRQGPQHF

V: TRBV6-5
CDR3: CASREYEQFF

V: TRBV6-5
CDR3: CASTRQGDYGYTF

V: TRBV5-1
CDR3: CASSSQDRLEQYF

V: TRBV12-3/TRBV12-4
CDR3: CASTTDRGGGYTF

V: TRBV29-1
CDR3: CSVGGNEKLFF

V: TRBV12-3/TRBV12-4
CDR3: CASSTRWGEAFF

V: TRBV9
CDR3: CASSVPGTVNSGNTIYF

V: TRBV29-1
CDR3: CSVGGQGRGASRSYGYTF

V: TRBV9
CDR3: CASSVGGRDLSYNEQFF

V: TRBV3-1/TRBV3-2
CDR3: CASSYSGRGADTQYF

V: TRBV10-3
CDR3: CAISERDSSYNEQFF

V: TRBV6-5
CDR3: CASSGTGLPYEQYF

V: TRBV10-3
CDR3: CATSGVNTEAFF

V: TRBV4-3
CDR3: CASSQTVGGELFF

V: TRBV7-2
CDR3: CASSSLAGDEGETQYF

V: TRBV19
CDR3: CASSRQPNTEAFF

V: TRBV5-4
CDR3: CASSLRASGRGDTQYF

V: TRBV5-1
CDR3: CASSLAATTNEKLFF

V: TRBV24-1
CDR3: CATGQGAYNEQFF

V: TRBV29-1
CDR3: CSVATGQWSYGYTF

V: TRBV15
CDR3: CATSRAGGMNTEAFF

V: TRBV28
CDR3: CASSLGTGASSYNEQFF

V: TRBV7-8
CDR3: CASSLTAGANTEAFF

V: TRBV2
CDR3: CASRRWETQYF

V: TRBV9
CDR3: CASSVRDGPDTQYF

V: TRBV7-2
CDR3: CASSLVARREQFF

V: TRBV4-1
CDR3: CASSQSASGSITDTQYF

V: TRBV18
CDR3: CASSLGTQYF

V: TRBV28
CDR3: CASSEGAGRGQTDTQYF

V: TRBV19
CDR3: CATRLAGGGYEQYF

V: TRBV6-5
CDR3: CASSRPGLGTYEQYF

V: TRBV5-1
CDR3: CASSPGTSFEETQYF

V: TRBV9
CDR3: CASSPGDRDTGELFF

V: TRBV18
CDR3: CASSPARTAGLGSGANVLTF

V: TRBV21-1
CDR3: CASSRRGWWNTEAFF

V: TRBV11-3
CDR3: CASSLAQGFGGYTF

V: TRBV19
CDR3: CASSMLSAGELFF

V: TRBV12-3/TRBV12-4
CDR3: CASSRETRYEQYF

V: TRBV6-6
CDR3: CASSPWTVRGTQYF

V: TRBV7-2
CDR3: CASSSTSSNQPQHF

V: TRBV7-9
CDR3: CASSLVQDRTTDTQYF

V: TRBV19
CDR3: CASTGTGGRQPQHF

V: TRBV28
CDR3: CASSFLGASNSPLHF

V: TRBV19
CDR3: CASSIEPGATGELFF

V: TRBV5-4
CDR3: CASSSQGTQETQYF

V: TRBV30
CDR3: CAWSPTSVREIDTQYF

V: TRBV14
CDR3: CASSRTQGTEAFF

V: TRBV29-1
CDR3: CSVSNRGGTEAFF

V: TRBV7-3
CDR3: CASSLLGGAVGYTF

V: TRBV28
CDR3: CASSPLGLAGGLAKNIQYF